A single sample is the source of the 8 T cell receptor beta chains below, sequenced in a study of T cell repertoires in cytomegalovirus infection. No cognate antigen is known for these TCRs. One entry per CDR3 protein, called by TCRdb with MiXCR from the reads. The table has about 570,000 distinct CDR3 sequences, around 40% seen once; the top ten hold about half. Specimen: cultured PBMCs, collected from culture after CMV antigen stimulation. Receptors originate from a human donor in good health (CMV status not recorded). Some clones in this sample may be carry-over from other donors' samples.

CDR3 nucleotide sequence: TGTGCCAGCACCCTCCTCCAGCGGGGCAGCTTCACAGATACGCAGTATTTT. Its translation: CASTLLQRGSFTDTQYF. The chain employs TRBV7-8 and TRBJ2-3; 7 nucleotides line up with TRBD2. V lost 7 bases to trimming and J lost 2 bases; unmatched junction nucleotides: 15. The CDR3 covers 17 residues. The germline gives CDR1 SGHVS, CDR2 FQNEAQ. The entire variable domain, with the rest obtained from reference TRBV7-8 and TRBJ2-3, is as follows: GAGVSQSPRYKVAKRGQDVALRCDPISGHVSLFWYQQALGQGPEFLTYFQNEAQLDKSGLPSDRFFAERPEGSVSTLKIQRTQQEDSAVYLCASTLLQRGSFTDTQYFGPGTRLTVL.

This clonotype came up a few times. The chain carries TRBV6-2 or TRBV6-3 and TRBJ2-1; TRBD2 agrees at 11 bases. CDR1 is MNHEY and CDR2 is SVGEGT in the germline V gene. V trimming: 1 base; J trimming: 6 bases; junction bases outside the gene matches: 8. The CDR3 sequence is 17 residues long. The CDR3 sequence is CASSYYLAGGPGNEQFF. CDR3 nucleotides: TGTGCCAGCAGTTACTATCTAGCGGGGGGTCCAGGCAATGAGCAGTTCTTC.

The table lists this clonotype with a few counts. The CDR3 spells CASSMSSGRITDTQYF. The CDR3 DNA reads as TGTGCCAGTAGTATGAGTAGCGGGAGGATAACAGATACGCAGTATTTT. This chain links TRBV19 with TRBJ2-3; 10 positions match TRBD2. The germline gives CDR1 LNHDA, CDR2 SQIVND (reference sequence). With 3 bases clipped from V and 3 bases from J, the junction kept 6 bases outside the gene matches. The length of the CDR3 is 16 residues. Full variable domain (rest looked up from reference TRBV19 and TRBJ2-3): DGGITQSPKYLFRKEGQNVTLSCEQNLNHDAMYWYRQDPGQGLRLIYYSQIVNDFQKGDIAEGYSVSREKKESFPLTVTSAQKNPTAFYLCASSMSSGRITDTQYFGPGTRLTVL.

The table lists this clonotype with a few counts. CDR3 sequence: CASSFTSGTLDTQYF. CDR3 DNA: TGTGCCAGCAGCTTTACTAGCGGGACCCTAGATACGCAGTATTTT. This chain uses TRBV7-2 with TRBJ2-3, with TRBD2 identical over 10 bases. V trimming: 3 bases; J trimming: 5 bases; junction bases outside the gene matches: 5. The CDR3 runs to 15 residues. CDR1 SGHTA and CDR2 FQGNSA come from the germline V gene.

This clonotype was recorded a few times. In DNA form, the CDR3 reads TGTGCCAGCAGCTTAGTCGCCATCGGGACTAGCGGGAGGGGCACAGATACGCAGTATTTT. This translates into CASSLVAIGTSGRGTDTQYF. The chain couples TRBV7-2 to TRBJ2-3, with TRBD2 matching over 16 bases. CDR1 and CDR2 (germline): SGHTA, FQGNSA. The trim removed 1 base at V and 1 base at J, leaving 8 bases unmatched. The CDR3 is made up of 20 amino acids.

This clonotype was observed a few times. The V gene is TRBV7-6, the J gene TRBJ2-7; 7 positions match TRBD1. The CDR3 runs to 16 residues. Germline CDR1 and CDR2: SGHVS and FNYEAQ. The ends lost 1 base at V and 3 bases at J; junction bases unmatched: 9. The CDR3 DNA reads TGTGCCAGCAGCTTAGGTATGACGGGACAGATCTACGAGCAGTACTTC. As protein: CASSLGMTGQIYEQYF.

The CDR3 region is CASSQRRGEETQYF. The CDR3 DNA reads as TGTGCCAGCTCACAGCGTCGGGGTGAAGAGACCCAGTACTTC. The chain has TRBV18 and TRBJ2-5, with TRBD2 as a possible D gene (5 bases). The CDR3 extends over 14 amino acids. Deletions cut 4 bases from V and 3 bases from J, with 12 bases between. Germline CDR1 and CDR2: KGHSH and LQKENI.

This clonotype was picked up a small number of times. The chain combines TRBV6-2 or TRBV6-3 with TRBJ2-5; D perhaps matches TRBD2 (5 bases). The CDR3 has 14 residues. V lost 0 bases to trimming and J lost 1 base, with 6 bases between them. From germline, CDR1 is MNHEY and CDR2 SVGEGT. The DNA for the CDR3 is TGTGCCAGCAGTTACTCGACTACCCAAGAGACCCAGTACTTC. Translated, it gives CASSYSTTQETQYF.